The 5 T cell receptor beta chains below come from one sample, sequenced in a study of T cell responses to AZD1222 COVID-19 vaccine. Using immunoSEQ multiplex PCR, the repertoire was profiled, and TCRdb retains in-frame clones only, with some absent. Counted here are around 83,000 clones, 92% occurring once; the ten biggest clones make up more than 4.5%. The source was peripheral blood, collected on day 0 of AZD1222 vaccination. These receptor sequences come from an adult in good health.

V is TRBV9 and J is TRBJ1-1; TRBD1 matches 7 bases. Per germline, CDR1 SGDLS and CDR2 YYNGEE. Trimming at V came to 3 bases and at J to 5 bases, leaving 7 bases not matched to a gene. The CDR3 has 14 residues. For the CDR3, the DNA is TGTGCCAGCAGCGCAGGAAGGGACAGAACTGAAGCTTTCTTT. Its protein is CASSAGRDRTEAFF. The whole variable domain, remainder taken from reference TRBV9 and TRBJ1-1, is DSGVTQTPKHLITATGQRVTLRCSPRSGDLSVYWYQQSLDQGLQFLIQYYNGEERAKGNILERFSAQQFPDLHSELNLSSLELGDSALYFCASSAGRDRTEAFFGQGTRLTVV.

V gene TRBV11-2 combines with J gene TRBJ2-7; D unclear. Germline CDR1 is SGHAT and CDR2 is FQNNGV. Trimming pared 2 bases from V and 0 bases from J, leaving 11 bases between. The CDR3 consists of 15 residues. In nucleotides, the CDR3 is TGTGCCAGCAGCTTAAGAGGTGGTACCTCCTACGAGCAGTACTTC. Translated, it gives CASSLRGGTSYEQYF.

The CDR3 protein is CASSRAPESNYNEQFF. Here the CDR3 DNA reads TGTGCCAGCAGCCGAGCACCCGAATCAAACTACAATGAGCAGTTCTTC. The chain uses TRBV11-2 and TRBJ2-1; D is unclear. The V end was cut by 5 bases, the J end by 3 bases, with 17 bases between. CDR1 and CDR2 (germline): SGHAT, FQNNGV. The CDR3 runs 16 residues.

The J gene is TRBJ1-1, the V gene TRBV7-3; D gene ambiguous. Per germline, CDR1 SGHTA and CDR2 FQGTGA. The CDR3 totals 14 residues. Trimming pared 5 bases from V and 0 bases from J, leaving 10 bases between. Written as DNA, the CDR3 is TGTGCCAGCAGCATAAGTACACTGAACACTGAAGCTTTCTTT. Its translation: CASSISTLNTEAFF.

The CDR3: CASRRGGTDEFGTF. CDR3 sequence (DNA): TGTGCCAGCAGGCGAGGAGGGACAGACGAATTTGGCACCTTC. The rearrangement uses TRBV6-5 and TRBJ1-2, with 7 nucleotides matching TRBD1. V lost 6 bases, J lost 13 bases, and 17 bases stayed unmatched. The CDR3 sequence is 14 residues long. The germline gives CDR1 MNHEY, CDR2 SVGAGI.